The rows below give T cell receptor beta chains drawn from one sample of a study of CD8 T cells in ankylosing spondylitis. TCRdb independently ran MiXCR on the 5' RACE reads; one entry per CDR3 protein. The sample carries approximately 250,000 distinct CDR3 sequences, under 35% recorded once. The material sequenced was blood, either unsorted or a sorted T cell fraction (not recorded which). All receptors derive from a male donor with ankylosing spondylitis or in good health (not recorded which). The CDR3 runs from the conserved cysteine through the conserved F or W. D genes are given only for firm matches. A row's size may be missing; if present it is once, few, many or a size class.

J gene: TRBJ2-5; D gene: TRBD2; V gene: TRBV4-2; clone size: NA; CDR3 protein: CASSLPGGTTQETQYF; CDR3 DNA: TGTGCCAGCAGCCTGCCCGGGGGGACTACACAAGAGACCCAGTACTTC
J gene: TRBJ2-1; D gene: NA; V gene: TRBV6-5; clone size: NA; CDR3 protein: CASSYTTGYEQFF; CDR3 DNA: TGTGCCAGCAGTTACACTACAGGGTATGAGCAGTTCTTC
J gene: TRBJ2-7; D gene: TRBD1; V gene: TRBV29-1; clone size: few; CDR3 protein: CSVSRGQSSTYEQYF; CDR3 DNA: TGCAGCGTTTCAAGGGGACAGTCCTCAACCTACGAGCAGTACTTC
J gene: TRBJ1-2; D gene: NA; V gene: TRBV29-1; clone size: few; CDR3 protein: CSVEETEGGYTF; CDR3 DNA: TGCAGCGTTGAAGAGACCGAAGGAGGCTACACCTTC
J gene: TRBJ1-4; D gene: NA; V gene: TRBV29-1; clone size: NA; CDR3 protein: CSRSAGDRPNEKLFF; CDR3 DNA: TGCAGCCGATCGGCAGGGGATCGTCCTAATGAAAAACTGTTTTTT
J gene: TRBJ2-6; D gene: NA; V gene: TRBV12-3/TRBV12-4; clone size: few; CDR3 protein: CASSLLLGNVLTF; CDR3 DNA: TGTGCCAGCAGTTTATTATTAGGCAACGTCCTGACTTTC
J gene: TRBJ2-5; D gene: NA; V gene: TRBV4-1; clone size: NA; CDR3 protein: CASSQPQFQETQYF; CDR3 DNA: TGCGCCAGCAGCCAGCCACAGTTCCAAGAGACCCAGTACTTC
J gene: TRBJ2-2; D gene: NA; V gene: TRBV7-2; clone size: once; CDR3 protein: CASSLDPGIGELFF; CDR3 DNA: TGTGCCAGCAGCTTAGATCCGGGTATAGGGGAGCTGTTTTTT
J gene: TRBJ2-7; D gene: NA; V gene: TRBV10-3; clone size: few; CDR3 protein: CAISETGQTRGEQYF; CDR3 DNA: TGTGCCATCAGTGAGACAGGACAGACCCGGGGCGAGCAGTACTTC
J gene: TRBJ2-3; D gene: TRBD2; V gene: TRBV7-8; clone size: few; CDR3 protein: CASSLALRASGDTQYF; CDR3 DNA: TGTGCCAGCAGCTTAGCGCTTAGGGCTAGCGGGGATACGCAGTATTTT
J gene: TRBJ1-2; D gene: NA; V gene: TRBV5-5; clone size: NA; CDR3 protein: CASSSRSPGGNYGYTF; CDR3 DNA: TGTGCCAGCAGCTCCCGGAGTCCGGGTGGCAACTATGGCTACACCTTC
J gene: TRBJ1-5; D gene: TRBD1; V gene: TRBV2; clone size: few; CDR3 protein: CASSVGGTAINQPQHF; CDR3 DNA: TGTGCCAGCAGCGTAGGGGGGACAGCCATTAATCAGCCCCAGCATTTT
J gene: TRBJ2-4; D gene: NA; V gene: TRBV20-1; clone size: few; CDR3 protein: CSAPYLGVLAKNIQYF; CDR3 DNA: TGCAGTGCTCCATATCTGGGCGTACTAGCCAAAAACATTCAGTACTTC
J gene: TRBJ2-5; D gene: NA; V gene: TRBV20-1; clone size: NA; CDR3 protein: CSARDPTGNQETQYF; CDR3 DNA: TGCAGTGCTAGAGACCCCACCGGGAACCAAGAGACCCAGTACTTC
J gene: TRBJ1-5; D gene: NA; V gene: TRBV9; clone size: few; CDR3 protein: CASSVGAGQPQHF; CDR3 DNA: TGTGCCAGCAGCGTAGGTGCAGGTCAGCCCCAGCATTTT
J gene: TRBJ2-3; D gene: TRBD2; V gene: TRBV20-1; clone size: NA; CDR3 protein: CSARGTSGPPSTDTQYF; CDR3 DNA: TGCAGTGCTAGAGGGACTAGCGGGCCCCCTAGCACAGATACGCAGTATTTT
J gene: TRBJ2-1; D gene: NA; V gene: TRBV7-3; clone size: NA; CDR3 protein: CASSLKGDEQFF; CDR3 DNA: TGTGCCAGCAGCTTAAAGGGGGATGAGCAGTTCTTC
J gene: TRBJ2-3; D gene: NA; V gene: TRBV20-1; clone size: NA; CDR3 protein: CSARDSGTGSHTQYF; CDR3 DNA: TGCAGTGCTAGAGATAGCGGGACAGGTTCACATACGCAGTATTTT
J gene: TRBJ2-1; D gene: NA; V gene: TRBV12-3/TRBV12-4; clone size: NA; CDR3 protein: CASSQGRDEQFF; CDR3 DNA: TGTGCCAGCAGCCAGGGTAGGGATGAGCAGTTCTTC
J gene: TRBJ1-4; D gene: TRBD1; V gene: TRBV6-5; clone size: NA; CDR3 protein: CASSYSGTGNEKLFF; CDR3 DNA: TGTGCCAGCAGTTATTCCGGGACAGGGAATGAAAAACTGTTTTTT
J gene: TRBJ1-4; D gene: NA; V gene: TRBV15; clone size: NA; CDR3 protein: CATSRMGAGEKLFF; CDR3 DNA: TGTGCCACCAGCAGAATGGGGGCAGGGGAAAAACTGTTTTTT
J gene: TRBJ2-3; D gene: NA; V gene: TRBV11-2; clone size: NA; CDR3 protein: CASSFGSGYTDTQYF; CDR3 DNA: TGTGCCAGCAGCTTCGGTAGCGGATACACAGATACGCAGTATTTT
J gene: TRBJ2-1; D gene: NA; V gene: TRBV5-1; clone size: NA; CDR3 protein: CATSLDPPDEQFF; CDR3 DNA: TGCGCCACCAGCTTGGACCCGCCGGATGAGCAGTTCTTC
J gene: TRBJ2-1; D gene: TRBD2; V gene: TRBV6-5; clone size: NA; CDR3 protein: CASSYLSAGVVNEQFF; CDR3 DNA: TGTGCCAGCAGTTACCTTTCGGCGGGGGTGGTTAATGAGCAGTTCTTC
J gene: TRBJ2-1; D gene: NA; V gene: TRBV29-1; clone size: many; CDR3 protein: CSVEDLGSDEQFF; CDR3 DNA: TGCAGCGTTGAAGATCTGGGTTCCGATGAGCAGTTCTTC
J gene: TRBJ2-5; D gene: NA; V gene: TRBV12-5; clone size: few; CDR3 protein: CASRGAGETQYF; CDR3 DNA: TGTGCTAGTAGGGGGGCAGGAGAGACCCAGTACTTC
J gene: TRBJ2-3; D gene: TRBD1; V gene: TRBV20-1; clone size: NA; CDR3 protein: CSAGQGANTQYF; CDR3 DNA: TGCAGTGCAGGACAGGGGGCAAATACGCAGTATTTT
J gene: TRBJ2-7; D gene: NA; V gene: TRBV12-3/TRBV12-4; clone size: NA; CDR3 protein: CASSFGDYEQYF; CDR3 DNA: TGTGCCAGCAGTTTCGGGGATTACGAGCAGTACTTC
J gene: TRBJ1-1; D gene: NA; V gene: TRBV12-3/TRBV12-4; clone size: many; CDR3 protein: CASIPGAGEEAFF; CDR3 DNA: TGTGCCAGCATCCCCGGGGCGGGAGAAGAAGCTTTCTTT
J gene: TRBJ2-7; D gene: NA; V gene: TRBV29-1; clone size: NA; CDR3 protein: CSVGDRNSIYEQYF; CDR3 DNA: TGCAGCGTGGGTGATAGGAACAGCATCTACGAGCAGTACTTC
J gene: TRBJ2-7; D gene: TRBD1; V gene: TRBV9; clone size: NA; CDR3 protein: CASSVDGTGVYEQYF; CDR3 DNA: TGTGCCAGCAGCGTAGACGGGACAGGGGTTTACGAGCAGTACTTC
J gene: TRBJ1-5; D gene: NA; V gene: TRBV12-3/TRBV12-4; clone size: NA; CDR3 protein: CASSPRVGNQPQHF; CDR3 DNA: TGTGCCAGCAGCCCAAGGGTTGGCAATCAGCCCCAGCATTTT
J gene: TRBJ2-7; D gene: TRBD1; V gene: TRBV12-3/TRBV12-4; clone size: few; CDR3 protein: CASSLAGGGFSEQYF; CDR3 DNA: TGTGCCAGCAGTTTGGCAGGGGGTGGTTTTTCCGAGCAGTACTTC
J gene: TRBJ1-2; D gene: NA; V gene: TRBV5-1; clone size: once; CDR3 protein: CASSLGADGTYGYTF; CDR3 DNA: TGCGCCAGCAGCTTGGGAGCGGACGGAACCTATGGCTACACCTTC
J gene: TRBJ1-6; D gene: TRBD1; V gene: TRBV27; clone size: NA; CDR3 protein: CASSYRTGTVLSPLHF; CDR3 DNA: TGTGCCAGCAGTTACAGGACCGGGACAGTGCTTTCACCCCTCCACTTT
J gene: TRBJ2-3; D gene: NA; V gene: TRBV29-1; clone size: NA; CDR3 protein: CSVEMGVADTQYF; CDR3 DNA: TGCAGCGTTGAGATGGGAGTGGCAGATACGCAGTATTTT
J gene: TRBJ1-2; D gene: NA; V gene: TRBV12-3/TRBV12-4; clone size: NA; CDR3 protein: CASIKGGYGYTF; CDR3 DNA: TGTGCCAGCATAAAGGGGGGCTATGGCTACACCTTC
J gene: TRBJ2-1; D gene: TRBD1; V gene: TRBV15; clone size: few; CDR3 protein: CATSRAAGGSYNEQFF; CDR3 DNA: TGTGCCACCAGCAGAGCTGCAGGGGGCTCCTACAATGAGCAGTTCTTC
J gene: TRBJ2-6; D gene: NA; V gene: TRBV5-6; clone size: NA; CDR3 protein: CASSVQGSGANVLTF; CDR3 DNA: TGTGCCAGCAGCGTACAGGGCTCTGGGGCCAACGTCCTGACTTTC
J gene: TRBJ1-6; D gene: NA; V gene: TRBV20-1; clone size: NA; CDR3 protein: CSARIGQSVNSPLHF; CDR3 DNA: TGCAGTGCTAGAATCGGACAGAGTGTTAATTCACCCCTCCACTTT
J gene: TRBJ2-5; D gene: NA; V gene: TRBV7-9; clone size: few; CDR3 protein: CASSFFQGQETQYF; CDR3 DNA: TGTGCCAGCAGCTTCTTCCAGGGGCAAGAGACCCAGTACTTC
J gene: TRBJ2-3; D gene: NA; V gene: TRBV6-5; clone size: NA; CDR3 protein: CASSSNGADTQYF; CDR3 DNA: TGTGCCAGCAGTTCCAACGGGGCAGATACGCAGTATTTT
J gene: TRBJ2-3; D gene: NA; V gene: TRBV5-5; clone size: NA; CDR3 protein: CASIVGGATDTQYF; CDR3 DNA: TGTGCCAGCATTGTGGGGGGGGCTACAGATACGCAGTATTTT
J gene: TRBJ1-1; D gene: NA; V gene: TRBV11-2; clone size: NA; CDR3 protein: CASSVSGGFMNTEAFF; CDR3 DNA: TGTGCCAGCAGCGTTTCTGGGGGGTTCATGAACACTGAAGCTTTCTTT
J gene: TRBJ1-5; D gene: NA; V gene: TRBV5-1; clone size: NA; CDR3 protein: CASSLSGQLNQPQHF; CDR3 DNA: TGCGCCAGCAGCTTGAGCGGACAGTTAAATCAGCCCCAGCATTTT
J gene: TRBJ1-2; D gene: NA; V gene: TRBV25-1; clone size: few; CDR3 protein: CASSESGAAYGYTF; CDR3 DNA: TGTGCCAGCAGTGAATCGGGGGCGGCCTATGGCTACACCTTC
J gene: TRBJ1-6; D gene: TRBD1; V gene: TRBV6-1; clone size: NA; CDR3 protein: CASNRQGASASPLHF; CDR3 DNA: TGTGCCAGCAACCGACAGGGAGCATCGGCTTCACCCCTCCACTTT
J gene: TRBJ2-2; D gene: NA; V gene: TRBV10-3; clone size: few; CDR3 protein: CASRLRVLSGELFF; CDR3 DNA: TGTGCCAGTAGACTCAGGGTCTTGTCCGGGGAGCTGTTTTTT
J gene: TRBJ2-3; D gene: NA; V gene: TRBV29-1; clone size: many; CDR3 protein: CSAPGTSTDTQYF; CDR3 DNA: TGCAGCGCCCCTGGGACGTCCACAGATACGCAGTATTTT
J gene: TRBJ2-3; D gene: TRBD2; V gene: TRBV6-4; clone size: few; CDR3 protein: CASKAGALRGTQYF; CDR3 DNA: TGTGCCAGCAAAGCGGGGGCCTTACGAGGTACGCAGTATTTT
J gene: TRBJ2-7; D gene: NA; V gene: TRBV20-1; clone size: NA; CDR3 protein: CSAGPLGKSSYEQYF; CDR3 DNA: TGCAGTGCTGGACCTTTGGGGAAGAGCTCCTACGAGCAGTACTTC
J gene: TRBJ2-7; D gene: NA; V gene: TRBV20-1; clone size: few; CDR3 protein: CSARNAGRNEQYF; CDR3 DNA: TGCAGTGCTAGAAACGCAGGTCGCAACGAGCAGTACTTC
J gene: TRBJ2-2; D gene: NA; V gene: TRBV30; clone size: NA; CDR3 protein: CAWSVGDTGELFF; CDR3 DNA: TGTGCCTGGAGTGTCGGGGACACCGGGGAGCTGTTTTTT
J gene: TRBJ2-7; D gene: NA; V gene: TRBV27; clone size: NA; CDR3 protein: CASSNRLEQYF; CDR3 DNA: TGTGCCAGCAGTAACCGTCTGGAGCAGTACTTC
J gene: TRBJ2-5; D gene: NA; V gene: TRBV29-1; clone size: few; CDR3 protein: CSVGDWAWGPQETQYF; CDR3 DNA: TGCAGCGTTGGAGATTGGGCTTGGGGGCCCCAAGAGACCCAGTACTTC